The clone carrying this T cell receptor (beta chain) was seen at least ten times. Its specificity is unknown. This specimen belongs to a study of T cells after yellow fever vaccination. TCRdb re-called the 5' RACE reads with MiXCR, one entry per CDR3 protein. The sample holds about 580,000 distinct CDR3 sequences; about 15% are singletons and the top ten take 15% to 20%. Trimming shortened V by 2 bases and J by 6 bases, and 14 bases separated the two germline ends. CDR3 length equals 14 residues. Germline CDR1 SGHRS, CDR2 YFSETQ. Study-level findings and limits: Shared CD4/CD8 clonotypes were a small share, likely from convergent recombination.

The source was PBMCs, collected 4 to 6 days after the first yellow fever vaccination. The chain uses TRBV5-1 and TRBJ1-2; D perhaps matches TRBD1 (5 bases). This receptor was obtained from a man younger than 35 who received the YFV17D yellow fever vaccine. CDR3 coding DNA: TGCGCCAGCAGCTTCACCAGGGAAACGGATGGCTACACCTTC. This translates into CASSFTRETDGYTF.